This TCR beta chain came from a study of beta chain features in type 1 diabetes. Study at large: Sorted cells from all samples, numbering 107,917,701, were examined.

Investigators reverse transcribed all isolated RNA, so they sequenced expressed TCRB transcripts. Roughly 3.6 million reads per sample were averaged for naive, central memory and regulatory samples. Profiling relied on immunoSEQ multiplex PCR, and the TCRdb table lists in-frame clones only, not all of them. The table includes almost 350,000 clones, roughly 9% detected once. This clone showed up just a few times. The antigen remains undetermined. Sorting based on CD45RO/CCR7/CD25/CD127/CD95/CD27 separated CD4+ naive, central memory, regulatory and stem cell-like memory cells. Purities over 95% were achieved in all sorted populations. Findings and limits, study-wide: In every one of the four CD4+ subsets, TCRB CDR3s were moderately but significantly shorter in Type 1 diabetes patients.

The source material was central memory CD4+ T cells from blood. This TCR was sampled from a man aged 25 to 45 with type 1 diabetes.

CDR3 sequence reads: CASGSGGEETQYF. The CDR3 bases are TGTGCCAGCGGTAGCGGGGGGGAAGAGACCCAGTACTTC. The chain employs TRBV7-2 and TRBJ2-5; TRBD2 aligns across 11 bases. CDR1 and CDR2 (germline): SGHTA, FQGNSA. The CDR3 length is 13 residues. The V gene end was trimmed by 8 bases and the J gene end by 3 bases; junction bases not matched to a gene: 2.